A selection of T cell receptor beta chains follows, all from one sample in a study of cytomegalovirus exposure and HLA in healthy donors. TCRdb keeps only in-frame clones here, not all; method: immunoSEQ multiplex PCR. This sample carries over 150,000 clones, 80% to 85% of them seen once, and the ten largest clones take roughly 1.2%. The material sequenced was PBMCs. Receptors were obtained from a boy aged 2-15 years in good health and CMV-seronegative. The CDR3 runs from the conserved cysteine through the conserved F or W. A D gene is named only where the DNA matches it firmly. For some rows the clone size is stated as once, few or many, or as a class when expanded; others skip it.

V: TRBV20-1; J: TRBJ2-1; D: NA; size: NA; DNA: TGCAGTGCCAACAGCTACAATGAGCAGTTCTTC; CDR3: CSANSYNEQFF
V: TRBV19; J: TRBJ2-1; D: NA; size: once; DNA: TGTGCCAGTAGTAAGGCGGGAACGGGGGAGCAGTTCTTC; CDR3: CASSKAGTGEQFF
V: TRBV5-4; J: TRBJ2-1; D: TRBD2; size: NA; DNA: TGTGCCAGCAGCACCGGGACTAGCGGGGTCTACAATGAGCAGTTCTTC; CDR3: CASSTGTSGVYNEQFF
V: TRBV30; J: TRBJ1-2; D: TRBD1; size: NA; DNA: TGTGCCTGGAGTGGGGACAGGGAAGCGCGCTATGGCTACACCTTC; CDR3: CAWSGDREARYGYTF
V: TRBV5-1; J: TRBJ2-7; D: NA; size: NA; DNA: TGCGCCAGCAGCTTGGGGCAGGGATCTTACGAGCAGTACTTC; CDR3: CASSLGQGSYEQYF
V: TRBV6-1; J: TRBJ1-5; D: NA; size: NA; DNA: TGTGCCAGCCGCGTCGGGGTGTCGTCTATTCAGCCCCAGCATTTT; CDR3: CASRVGVSSIQPQHF
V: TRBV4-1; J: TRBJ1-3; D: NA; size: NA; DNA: TGCGCCAGCAGTCCCCCTGCGGGAGAAATGACTGGAAACATCATATATTTT; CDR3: CASSPPAGEMTGNIIYF
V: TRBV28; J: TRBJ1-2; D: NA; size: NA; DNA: TGTGCCAGCAGAGGGGGACGCTATGGCTACACCTTC; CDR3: CASRGGRYGYTF
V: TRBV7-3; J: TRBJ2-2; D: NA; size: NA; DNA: TGTGCCAGCAGCTCAAACACCGGGGAGCTGTTTTTT; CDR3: CASSSNTGELFF
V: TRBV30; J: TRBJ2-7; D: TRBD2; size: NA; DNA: TGTGCCTGGAGTATGCCGGGACTAGCGGGAGCGCCCTACGAGCAGTACTTC; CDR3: CAWSMPGLAGAPYEQYF
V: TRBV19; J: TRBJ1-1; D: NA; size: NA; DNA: TGTGCCAGTAGTTCCCAAGGGGGGGGCACTGAAGCTTTCTTT; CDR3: CASSSQGGGTEAFF
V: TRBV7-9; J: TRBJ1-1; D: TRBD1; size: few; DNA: TGTGCCAGCAGCCCGCGGACAGGGGATTTGACTGAAGCTTTCTTT; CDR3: CASSPRTGDLTEAFF
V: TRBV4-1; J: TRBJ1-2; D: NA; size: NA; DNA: TGCGCCAGCAGCCTACTCGGACAGAACTATGGCTACACCTTC; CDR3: CASSLLGQNYGYTF
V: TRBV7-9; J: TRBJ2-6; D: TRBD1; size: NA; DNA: TGTGCCAGCAGCCTCGGAAGACAGGGGGCGCATGGGGCCAACGTCCTGACTTTC; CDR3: CASSLGRQGAHGANVLTF
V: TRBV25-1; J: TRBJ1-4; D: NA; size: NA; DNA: TGTGCCAGCAGTGGACACCATAATGAAAAACTGTTTTTT; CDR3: CASSGHHNEKLFF
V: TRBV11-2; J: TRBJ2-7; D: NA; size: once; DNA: TGTGCCAGCAGTTGGCTTAAGGGGGCCTACGAGCAGTACTTC; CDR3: CASSWLKGAYEQYF
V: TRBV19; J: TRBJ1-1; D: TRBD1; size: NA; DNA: TGTGCCACTACAGAGAGACAGGGAATGAACACTGAAGCTTTCTTT; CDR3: CATTERQGMNTEAFF
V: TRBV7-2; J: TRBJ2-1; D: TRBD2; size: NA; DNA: TGTGCCAGCAGCCCATACCTATCGATAGTTACTAGCGTTGACAATGAGCAGTTCTTC; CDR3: CASSPYLSIVTSVDNEQFF
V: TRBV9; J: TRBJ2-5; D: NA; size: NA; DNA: TGTGCCAGCAGCGAGAGGGGACTAGAGACCCAGTACTTC; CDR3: CASSERGLETQYF
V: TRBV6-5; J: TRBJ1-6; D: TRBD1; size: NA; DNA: TGTGCCAGCAGCCCCGGACAGGGTAATTCACCCCTCCACTTT; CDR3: CASSPGQGNSPLHF
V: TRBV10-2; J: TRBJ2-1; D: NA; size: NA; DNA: TGCGCCAGCAGTGAGACGGGTCAGCAGTTCTTC; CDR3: CASSETGQQFF
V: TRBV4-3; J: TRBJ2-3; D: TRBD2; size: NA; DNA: TGCGCCAGCAGCCCAAGCCCGATAAAGGGACTAGCCACGGGCACAGATACGCAGTATTTT; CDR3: CASSPSPIKGLATGTDTQYF
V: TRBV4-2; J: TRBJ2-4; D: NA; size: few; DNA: TGTGCCAGCAGCCAAGATACTTCTAGCGATAGGCACTTC; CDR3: CASSQDTSSDRHF
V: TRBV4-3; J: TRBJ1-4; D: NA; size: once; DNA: TGCGCCAGCAGCCAACGAACAGTAGGTGAAAAACTGTTTTTT; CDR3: CASSQRTVGEKLFF
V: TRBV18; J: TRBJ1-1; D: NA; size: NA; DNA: TGTGCCAGCTCACCACCGGACAGAAATACTGAAGCTTTCTTT; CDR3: CASSPPDRNTEAFF
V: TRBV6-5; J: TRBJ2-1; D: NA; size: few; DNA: TGTGCCAGCAGTTACGGTCGAGGAGAGCAGTTCTTC; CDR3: CASSYGRGEQFF
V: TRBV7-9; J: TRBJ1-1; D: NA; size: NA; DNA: TGTGCCAGCAGCTTAGGGGGGGACCCTGAAGCTTTCTTT; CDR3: CASSLGGDPEAFF
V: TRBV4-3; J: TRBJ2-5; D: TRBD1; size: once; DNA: TGCGCCAGCAGCCAGGACAGGGGGGAGACCCAGTACTTC; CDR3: CASSQDRGETQYF
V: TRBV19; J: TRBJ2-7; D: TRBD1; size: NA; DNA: TGTGCCAGTAGTCCGGCAGGCGACAGGGGCCACGAGCAGTACTTC; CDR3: CASSPAGDRGHEQYF
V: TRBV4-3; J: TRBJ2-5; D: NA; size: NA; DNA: TGCGCCAGCAGCCCTGGGACTCCCCAAGAGACCCAGTACTTC; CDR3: CASSPGTPQETQYF
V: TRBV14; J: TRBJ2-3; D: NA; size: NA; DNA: TGTGCCAGCAGCCAACTGGGCTTAGTCACAGATACGCAGTATTTT; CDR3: CASSQLGLVTDTQYF
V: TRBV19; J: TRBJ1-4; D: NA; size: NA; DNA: TGTGCCAGTAGTGGGCAGGTATTTGAAAAACTGTTTTTT; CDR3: CASSGQVFEKLFF
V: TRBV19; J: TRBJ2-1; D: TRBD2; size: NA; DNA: TGTGCCAGTAGTATAGAATGGGGTTGGGCTAGCGGGGGGACAATCTCCTACAATGAGCAGTTCTTC; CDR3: CASSIEWGWASGGTISYNEQFF
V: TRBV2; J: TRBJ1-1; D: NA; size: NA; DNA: TGTGCCAGCACGGAGAGGGGGTCCACTGAAGCTTTCTTT; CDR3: CASTERGSTEAFF
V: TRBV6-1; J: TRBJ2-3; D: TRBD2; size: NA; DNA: TGTGCCAGCAGAGACGGGACTAGCGTATCAGATACGCAGTATTTT; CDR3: CASRDGTSVSDTQYF
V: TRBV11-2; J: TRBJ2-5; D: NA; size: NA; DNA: TGTGCCAGCAGCTTAGGTAGTGTTGAGACCCAGTACTTC; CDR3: CASSLGSVETQYF
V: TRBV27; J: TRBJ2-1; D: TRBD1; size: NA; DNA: TGTGCCAGCAGTACAACAGGGGGGAATTACAATGAGCAGTTCTTC; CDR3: CASSTTGGNYNEQFF
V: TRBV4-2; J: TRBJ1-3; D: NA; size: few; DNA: TGTGCCAGCAGCCAAGATCTCCAGGGTATTGCGCGAAACACCATATATTTT; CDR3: CASSQDLQGIARNTIYF
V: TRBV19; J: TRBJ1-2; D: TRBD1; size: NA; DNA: TGTGCCAGTAGTATGCCCCCCAACAGGGGAAACTATGGCCACACCTTC; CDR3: CASSMPPNRGNYGHTF
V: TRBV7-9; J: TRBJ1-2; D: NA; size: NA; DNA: TGTGCCAGCAGCTTTAGCGGGATTAGCTACACCTTC; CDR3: CASSFSGISYTF
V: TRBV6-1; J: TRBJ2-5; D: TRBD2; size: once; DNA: TGTGCCAGCAGAGAACTAGCGGACCAAGAGACCCAGTACTTC; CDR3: CASRELADQETQYF
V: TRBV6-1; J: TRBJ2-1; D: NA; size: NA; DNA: TGTGCCAGCAGTTTTGGACAGAACGCCTACAATGAGCAGTTCTTC; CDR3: CASSFGQNAYNEQFF
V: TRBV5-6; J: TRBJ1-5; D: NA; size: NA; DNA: TGTGCCAGCAGCCGAGGGCGGGGGAGCAATCAGCCCCAGCATTTT; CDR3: CASSRGRGSNQPQHF
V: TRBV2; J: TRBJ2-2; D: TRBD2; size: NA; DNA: TGTGCCAGCAGTCGACTAGCGGGAGGTAACACCGGGGAGCTGTTTTTT; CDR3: CASSRLAGGNTGELFF
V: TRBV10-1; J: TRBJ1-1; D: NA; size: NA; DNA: TGCGCCAGTTGGCCAACTGAAGCTTTCTTT; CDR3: CASWPTEAFF